This entry lists 25 T cell receptor beta chains sequenced from one sample in a study of T cell repertoires in cytomegalovirus infection (dated by TCRdb to 2018 to 2020). Instrument on record: Illumina HiSeq 1500. The public reads were run again by TCRdb, first through fastp at Q25 and then through MiXCR, and only productive beta chains were kept. Duplicate CDR3 protein sequences are folded into a single record with the most common DNA and genes. The sample table shows 200,000 to 250,000 distinct CDR3 sequences, and roughly 6.5% are seen once. Of the sample, about 6.3% is held by the ten largest clones. The sample consisted of PBMCs. The receptors derive from a human donor in good health (CMV status not recorded). Some clones in this sample may be carry-over from other donors' samples.

This clonotype was seen at least ten times. V and J are TRBV29-1 and TRBJ1-4, with TRBD1 as a possible D gene (5 bases). The CDR3 sequence is 14 residues long. The ends were cut back, 6 bases at V and 3 bases at J, with 14 bases in the middle. Germline assignment: CDR1 SQVTM and CDR2 ANQGSEA. CDR3 loop: CSVQGRDSNEKLFF. The CDR3, as DNA: TGCAGCGTCCAAGGGAGGGACTCTAATGAAAAACTGTTTTTT.

This clonotype was detected many times. The CDR3 DNA reads TGCAGTGCTAGAGAGGGCAGCGTGATCTCCTACGAGCAGTACTTC. It yields the protein CSAREGSVISYEQYF. The chain combines TRBV20-1 with TRBJ2-7; D uncertain. With 0 bases removed from V and 0 bases from J, the gap between germline ends came to 12 bases. Germline V gene sequence: CDR1 DFQATT, CDR2 SNEGSKA (reference sequence). The CDR3 consists of 15 residues.

The table lists this clonotype with many counts. The genes are TRBV29-1 and TRBJ1-2, with 8 positions matching TRBD1. The CDR3 extends over 13 amino acids. Germline V gene data show CDR1 as SQVTM and CDR2 as ANQGSEA. Trimming took 4 bases from V and 8 from J; bases not matched to a gene: 9. The CDR3 loop reads CSVAPTGEGGYTF. The CDR3 DNA follows: TGCAGCGTTGCACCGACAGGGGAAGGCGGCTACACCTTC. The full variable domain, in which reference TRBV29-1 and TRBJ1-2 provide the parts outside the CDR3, is SAVISQKPSRDICQRGTSLTIQCQVDSQVTMMFWYRQQPGQSLTLIATANQGSEATYESGFVIDKFPISRPNLTFSTLTVSNMSPEDSSIYLCSVAPTGEGGYTFGSGTRLTVV.

This clonotype showed up many times. The chain employs TRBV4-1 and TRBJ2-3; maybe TRBD2 (6 bases). Germline V CDR1 and CDR2: MGHRA, YSYEKL. Trimming pared 0 bases from V and 4 bases from J, leaving 11 bases between. This CDR3 has 15 residues. The CDR3 loop is CASSQDPLASDTQYF. CDR3 nucleotides: TGCGCCAGCAGCCAAGACCCACTAGCCTCAGATACGCAGTATTTT.

This chain uses TRBV6-2 or TRBV6-3 with TRBJ2-5, with 12 bases fitting TRBD2. Looked up from germline, CDR1 is MNHEY and CDR2 is SVGEGT. Germline trimming cut 6 bases from V and 4 bases from J; bases unmatched to any gene: 6. This CDR3 has 15 amino acids. This CDR3 is CASSPTSGGIETQYF. The CDR3 DNA reads TGTGCCAGCAGCCCGACTAGCGGGGGAATAGAGACCCAGTACTTC.

V and J are TRBV3-1 and TRBJ2-1; no firm D call. The V gene's germline CDR1 is LGHDT and CDR2 YNNKEL (reference sequence). The CDR3 length is 17 residues. The V end was cut by 3 bases, the J end by 0 bases, with 15 bases between. The CDR3 bases are TGTGCCAGCAGCCATCTTCCGATAGCCTCCTCCTACAATGAGCAGTTCTTC. This translates into CASSHLPIASSYNEQFF.

This clonotype was seen ten or more times. V is TRBV20-1 and J is TRBJ1-2; 9 bases match TRBD1. Germline assignment: CDR1 DFQATT and CDR2 SNEGSKA (reference sequence). V was clipped by 0 bases and J by 4 bases; unmatched bases: 6. This CDR3 is built from 15 residues. The chain's CDR3 is CSARDWTGVIYGYTF. The CDR3 DNA reads TGCAGTGCTAGAGACTGGACAGGGGTCATCTATGGCTACACCTTC.

The sample holds many counts of this clonotype. The J gene is TRBJ1-3, the V gene TRBV6-1, with no clear D. The CDR3 sequence is 15 residues long. Germline V lookup: CDR1 MNHNS, CDR2 SASEGT. Trimming cost V 3 bases and J 4 bases, with 13 bases left between them. CDR3 region: CASSDNGLSGNTIYF. The CDR3 DNA reads as TGTGCCAGCAGTGATAATGGGCTATCCGGAAACACCATATATTTT.

This clonotype was seen a handful of times. Germline is not matched at one junction end, which may reflect a read error. The rearrangement uses TRBV29-1 and TRBJ1-1, with 7 positions matching TRBD1. Germline-derived CDR1 and CDR2 are SQVTM and ANQGSEA. This CDR3 has 13 residues. DNA for the CDR3: TGCAGCGTCGTGGGACAGCTACACTCTGAGGCTTTCTTT. This encodes CSVVGQLHSEAFF.

This clonotype has a handful of counts. V is TRBV14 and J is TRBJ1-1; a weak D match, TRBD1 (6 bases). V lost 3 bases to trimming and J lost 10 bases, with 12 bases between them. The CDR3 length is 12 residues. The V gene's germline CDR1 is SGHDN and CDR2 FVKESK. CDR3 in amino acids: CASSQAGVAAFF. CDR3 sequence (DNA): TGTGCCAGCAGCCAGGCAGGGGTGGCAGCTTTCTTT.

This clonotype was observed at least ten times. J is TRBJ1-3 and V is TRBV5-1; the D is unclear. Trimming took off 0 bases at V and 0 bases at J, with 7 bases between the two ends. The CDR3 runs to 15 residues. Germline assignment: CDR1 SGHRS and CDR2 YFSETQ. The CDR3 region is CASSLVGNSGNTIYF. The DNA for the CDR3 is TGCGCCAGCAGCTTGGTTGGGAACTCTGGAAACACCATATATTTT.

This clonotype was detected ten times or more. This chain joins TRBV25-1 and TRBJ2-7; TRBD1 aligns across 7 bases. The V and J ends lost 5 bases and 4 bases, in that order; junction bases with no gene match: 8. There are 14 residues in the CDR3. Looked up from germline, CDR1 is MGHDK and CDR2 is SYGVNS. The CDR3 nucleotides read TGTGCCAGCAGTCCTAGGGACAGCTCATACGAGCAGTACTTC. This encodes CASSPRDSSYEQYF.

Many counts were recorded for this clonotype. The V gene is TRBV6-2 or TRBV6-3, the J gene TRBJ1-5; possibly TRBD1 for D (5 bases). Deletions cut 5 bases from V and 9 bases from J, with 11 bases between. The CDR3 covers 12 residues. Germline V gives CDR1 MNHEY, CDR2 SVGEGT. The CDR3 region has the DNA TGTGCCAGCAGTCAAGGGGAATGGCCCCAGCATTTT. Protein: CASSQGEWPQHF.

The sample holds a few counts of this clonotype. The rearrangement links TRBV20-1 to TRBJ2-7, with 11 bases aligning to TRBD1. This CDR3 comprises 16 residues. The ends lost 0 bases at V and 5 bases at J; junction bases unmatched: 9. In germline, CDR1 is DFQATT, CDR2 SNEGSKA (reference sequence). Here the CDR3 reads CSARDPGQGVSDEQYF. In DNA form, the CDR3 reads TGCAGTGCTAGAGATCCGGGACAGGGGGTTTCCGACGAGCAGTACTTC.

This clonotype has at least ten counts. J is TRBJ2-6 and V is TRBV6-1, with D possibly being TRBD2 (5 bases). Trimming left V 1 base short and J 0 bases short, with 10 bases between. Germline CDR1 and CDR2: MNHNS and SASEGT. The CDR3 extends over 17 amino acids. The CDR3 sequence: CASSEGGGLSGANVLTF. Here the CDR3 DNA reads TGTGCCAGCAGTGAAGGCGGCGGGCTCTCTGGGGCCAACGTCCTGACTTTC.

This chain joins TRBV28 and TRBJ1-6; 11 positions match TRBD1. Trimming at V came to 5 bases and at J to 8 bases, leaving 8 bases not matched to a gene. Looked up from germline, CDR1 is MDHEN and CDR2 is SYDVKM. The CDR3 loop spans 16 amino acids. In nucleotides, the CDR3 is TGTGCCAGCAGTCTACTACCGGGACAGGGGGATTCACCCCTCCACTTT. Its translation: CASSLLPGQGDSPLHF. The whole variable domain, remainder taken from reference TRBV28 and TRBJ1-6, is DVKVTQSSRYLVKRTGEKVFLECVQDMDHENMFWYRQDPGLGLRLIYFSYDVKMKEKGDIPEGYSVSREKKERFSLILESASTNQTSMYLCASSLLPGQGDSPLHFGNGTRLTVT.

This clonotype was seen once. The rearrangement uses TRBV13 and TRBJ2-5; D is unresolved. Trimming removed 0 bases at V and 1 base at J, with 15 bases between. Germline CDR1 reads PRHDT; CDR2 reads FYEKMQ (reference sequence). This CDR3 is built from 17 residues. The CDR3 loop is CASSLGQSRRRQETQYF. The CDR3 bases are TGTGCCAGCAGCTTAGGCCAGTCTAGGAGACGCCAAGAGACCCAGTACTTC.

There are many counts of this clonotype. This rearrangement joins TRBV12-3 or TRBV12-4 to TRBJ2-1; D remains ambiguous. This CDR3 contains 17 residues. V lost 6 bases and J 2 bases, leaving 20 bases between the germline ends. CDR3 nucleotide sequence: TGTGCCAGCAGCAGTCCACCCACCTCGGGCACCTACAATGAGCAGTTCTTC. Translating gives CASSSPPTSGTYNEQFF.

This clonotype was seen repeatedly, ten times or more. This chain joins TRBV28 and TRBJ2-7; weak D call: TRBD2 (5 bases). The germline gives CDR1 MDHEN, CDR2 SYDVKM. The length of the CDR3 is 12 residues. Trimming removed 6 bases from V and 9 bases from J, with 15 bases in between. The CDR3 coding sequence is TGTGCCAGCAGCCCGGGGATCGAACGGCAGTACTTC. Protein product: CASSPGIERQYF.

V gene TRBV2 combines with J gene TRBJ1-5; D is possibly TRBD1 (6 bases). The CDR3 totals 11 residues. V lost 7 bases and J 5 bases, leaving 6 bases between the germline ends. Germline V gene sequence: CDR1 SNHLY, CDR2 FYNNEI. This chain's CDR3 is CASKGDQPQHF. CDR3 DNA sequence: TGTGCCAGCAAGGGGGATCAGCCCCAGCATTTT.

In this sample, this clonotype turned up a few times. This chain connects TRBV20-1 to TRBJ2-1, with 7 bases fitting TRBD2. The V gene end was trimmed by 6 bases and the J gene end by 3 bases; junction bases not matched to a gene: 8. CDR1 and CDR2 from the germline V gene are DFQATT and SNEGSKA (reference sequence). This CDR3 has 14 residues. CDR3 region: CSAGGAGNYNEQFF. The CDR3 DNA reads as TGCAGTGCGGGTGGAGCGGGGAACTACAATGAGCAGTTCTTC.

This clonotype was recorded at least ten times. This chain connects TRBV27 to TRBJ2-7; 9 positions agree with TRBD2. The length of the CDR3 is 13 residues. J was trimmed by 4 bases and V by 6 bases; bases with no gene match: 4. Germline CDR1 is MNHEY and CDR2 is SMNVEV (reference sequence). CDR3 in amino acids: CASRTGLAYEQYF. Written as DNA, the CDR3 is TGTGCCAGCAGAACGGGACTAGCATACGAGCAGTACTTC.

This clonotype was seen at least ten times. The CDR3: CASSLIGRAYEQYF. CDR3 DNA sequence: TGTGCCAGCAGTTTAATCGGCAGGGCCTACGAGCAGTACTTC. The chain combines TRBV28 with TRBJ2-7; weak D call: TRBD1 (5 bases). CDR1 and CDR2 (germline): MDHEN, SYDVKM. This CDR3 comprises 14 residues. V lost 2 bases, J lost 2 bases, and 10 bases lay in between.

This clonotype was counted at least ten times. CDR3 in DNA: TGTGCCAGCAGCCCACGACAGCACTACGAGCAGTACTTC. It codes for CASSPRQHYEQYF. The chain couples TRBV5-5 to TRBJ2-7; TRBD1 might be the D (5 bases). Trimming removed 4 bases from V and 3 bases from J, with 11 bases in between. Germline CDR1 reads SGHKS; CDR2 reads YYEKEE (reference sequence). The CDR3 has 13 residues. Looking up the rest from reference TRBV5-5 and TRBJ2-7 gives the full variable domain: DAGVTQSPTHLIKTRGQQVTLRCSPISGHKSVSWYQQVLGQGPQFIFQYYEKEERGRGNFPDRFSARQFPNYSSELNVNALLLGDSALYLCASSPRQHYEQYFGPGTRLTVT.

This clonotype was counted at least ten times. V usage is TRBV7-3 and J usage is TRBJ1-3; D call uncertain. The CDR3 has 14 amino acids. V lost 2 bases and J lost 4, with 9 bases in between. The V gene's germline CDR1 is SGHTA and CDR2 FQGTGA. For the CDR3, the DNA is TGTGCCAGCAGCTTATCCCGCGACGGAAACACCATATATTTT. It translates to CASSLSRDGNTIYF.